Listed here is a single T cell receptor (beta chain). The antigen is not known. This entry is derived from a study of T cell responses to AZD1222 COVID-19 vaccine. Study results and limitations: Only a handful of AZD1222 recipients, several in all, had baseline seropositivity. Spike-specific TCR breadth and depth grew following two AZD1222 doses.

Germline V gives CDR1 LNHNV, CDR2 YYDKDF (reference sequence). The CDR3 spans 14 residues. V was clipped by 1 base and J by 5 bases, with 9 bases between them. Clones were sequenced by immunoSEQ multiplex PCR, and TCRdb holds only the in-frame ones, with some missing. The sample has about 150,000 clones, 85% to 95% seen once; the top ten hold about 1.6%. Pooled together were second doses at about 4 or about 12 weeks. This chain uses TRBV15 with TRBJ2-1; D gene unclear. Source: peripheral blood, taken 28 days after the second AZD1222 dose. This TCR came from an adult who received the AZD1222 COVID-19 vaccine. CDR3 loop: CATSRAGRNNEQFF. The CDR3 coding sequence is TGTGCCACCAGCAGAGCTGGTAGGAACAATGAGCAGTTCTTC.